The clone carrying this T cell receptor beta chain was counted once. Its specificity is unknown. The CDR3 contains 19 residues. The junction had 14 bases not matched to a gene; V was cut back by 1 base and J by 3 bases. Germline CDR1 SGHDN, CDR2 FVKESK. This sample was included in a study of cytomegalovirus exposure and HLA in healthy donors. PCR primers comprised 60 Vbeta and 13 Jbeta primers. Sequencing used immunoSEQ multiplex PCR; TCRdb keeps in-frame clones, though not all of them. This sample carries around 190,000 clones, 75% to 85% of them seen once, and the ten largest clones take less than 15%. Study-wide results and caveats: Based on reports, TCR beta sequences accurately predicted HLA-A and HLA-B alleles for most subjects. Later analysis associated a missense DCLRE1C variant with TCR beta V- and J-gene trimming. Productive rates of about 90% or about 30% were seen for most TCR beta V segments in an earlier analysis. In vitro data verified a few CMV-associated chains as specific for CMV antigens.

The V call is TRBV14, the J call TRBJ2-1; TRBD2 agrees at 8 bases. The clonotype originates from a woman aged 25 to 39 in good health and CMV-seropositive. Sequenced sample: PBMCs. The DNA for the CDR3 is TGTGCCAGCAGCCAAGTAAGAGAGAACGGGGGGGCCATCTACAATGAGCAGTTCTTC. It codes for CASSQVRENGGAIYNEQFF.